The entry below describes one T cell receptor (beta chain). Participants' own reports of clinical history determined their cohort assignment. How the authors handled the data: Estimated nucleated cell counts came from reference gene primer amplification. Libraries were prepared by immunoSEQ multiplex PCR; TCRdb keeps only in-frame clonotypes and omits some of them. V, J and clone size reflect that table, while D and trimming were determined from the DNA. This sample has 150,000 to 200,000 clones, with approximately 83% found just once. This sample stems from a study of blood T cell repertoires in COVID-19. About the study: Sample material is recorded as cDNA or gDNA derived from T cells, B-cell-depleted T cells, or PBMCs.

This receptor was identified in a man aged 40-50 years who had recovered from COVID-19. The sequenced sample consisted of PBMCs or T cells enriched from blood (not recorded which).

The CDR3 DNA follows: TGTGCCAGCAGCTTAGAGGGGACTACCTACAATGAGCAGTTCTTC. Encoded protein: CASSLEGTTYNEQFF. The chain recombines TRBV7-6 with TRBJ2-1; 7 positions match TRBD2. The germline V gene has CDR1 SGHVS and CDR2 FNYEAQ. The V and J ends lost 1 base and 2 bases, in that order; junction bases with no gene match: 2. The CDR3 contains 15 residues. Full variable domain (missing parts from reference TRBV7-6 and TRBJ2-1): GAGVSQSPRYKVTKRGQDVALRCDPISGHVSLYWYRQALGQGPEFLTYFNYEAQQDKSGLPNDRFSAERPEGSISTLTIQRTEQRDSAMYRCASSLEGTTYNEQFFGPGTRLTVL.